This T cell receptor (beta chain) was recovered during a study of OX40 agonist ivuxolimab in advanced cancers. On the study more broadly: Ivuxolimab, which is an agonistic anti-OX40 (CD134) antibody, was administered to the patients.

CDR3 length: 13 residues. Trimming removed 10 bases from V and 6 bases from J, with 16 bases in between. Germline CDR1 is MDHEN and CDR2 is SYDVKM. This clone has a single count. The protocol was immunoSEQ multiplex PCR, while the TCRdb copy is restricted to in-frame clones and leaves out a portion. The data show 60,000 to 90,000 clones, around 80% seen once. The sequencing here drew on CD4+ or CD8+ T cells sorted from blood, taken in a trial of the OX40 agonist ivuxolimab. J is TRBJ1-5 and V is TRBV28; D may be TRBD1 (5 bases). The source is an adult with an advanced solid tumor such as melanoma, head and neck, liver or kidney cancer. CDR3 sequence (DNA): TGTGCCACCCGGAGGGGCGAAGGTCAGCCCCAGCATTTT. Its protein is CATRRGEGQPQHF. Drawing the rest from reference TRBV28 and TRBJ1-5, the complete variable domain is DVKVTQSSRYLVKRTGEKVFLECVQDMDHENMFWYRQDPGLGLRLIYFSYDVKMKEKGDIPEGYSVSREKKERFSLILESASTNQTSMYLCATRRGEGQPQHFGDGTRLSIL.